The sequence of this T cell receptor beta chain was determined in a study of blood T cell repertoires in COVID-19. Study-wide background: Samples of COVID-19 (acute and convalescent) were obtained from the United States, Italy and Spain. From T cells, B-cell-depleted T cells, or PBMCs came the material, which was cDNA or gDNA.

Germline V CDR1 and CDR2: LNHDA, SQIVND (reference sequence). The CDR3 has 16 amino acids. V gave up 10 bases and J gave up 1 base, with 20 bases separating them. Seattle cases were enrolled at active infection and followed longitudinally. The protocol was immunoSEQ multiplex PCR, while the TCRdb copy is restricted to in-frame clones and leaves out a portion. The top ten clones hold roughly 10% of a sample with more than 200,000 clones, around 84% of them seen once. This chain links TRBV19 with TRBJ1-5, with D maybe TRBD1 (6 bases). The sample was peripheral blood. This TCR came from a woman older than 75 with COVID-19, enrolled during active disease. The CDR3 coding sequence is TGTGCCACCCGCACCTCGGGGGGCTGGAGCAATCAGCCCCAGCATTTT. Translating it yields CATRTSGGWSNQPQHF.